This record covers a single T cell receptor beta chain. Trimming removed 4 bases from V and 7 bases from J; junction bases left unmatched: 11. Germline-derived CDR1 and CDR2 are SGHDT and YYEEEE. The CDR3 has 15 residues. The data originate from a study of graft-versus-host responses after intestinal transplantation. The researchers put approximately 200,000 CFSE-labeled responder cells into plates with approximately 200,000 irradiated, violet-dye-labeled stimulator cells. Sequencing was performed with immunoSEQ multiplex PCR; in TCRdb, only in-frame clones are kept and a portion is missing. The data show 20,000 to 25,000 clones, with over 35% seen just once and under 1.5% held by the top ten.

The TCR sequence derives from a human patient who was an organ donor for intestinal transplantation. This sample comprised alloreactive CD8+ T cells from a mixed lymphocyte reaction culture, obtained before transplantation. The subset denotes: CFSE-low proliferating T cells sorted from roughly 6-day pre-transplant mixed lymphocyte reaction (GvH or HvG direction). This sequence joins TRBV5-6 and TRBJ2-5, with 9 positions matching TRBD1. CDR3 in amino acids: CASSLTGGAPRTQYF. The CDR3 DNA reads TGTGCCAGCAGCCTTACAGGGGGCGCCCCCAGGACCCAGTACTTC.